This T cell receptor (beta chain) was retrieved from a study of post-analysis software for immune sequencing data. General study findings and limits: In patients, TRBV5-6, TRBV5-1 and TRBV20-1 belonged to roughly five TRBV segments found more frequently than in controls.

About this clonotype: What it recognizes is unknown.

Germline V gives CDR1 MNHEY, CDR2 SMNVEV (reference sequence). The CDR3 length is 15 residues. Trimming took off 5 bases at V and 2 bases at J, with 16 bases between the two ends. Carried by the TCR beta cDNA libraries were unique molecular identifiers. Using its own MiXCR run on the PCR reads, TCRdb lists one record per CDR3 protein. The sample has about 540,000 distinct CDR3 sequences, around 31% seen once. Sequencing was carried out using blood. The sequence derives from a girl aged 2 to 17 with multiple sclerosis. The V call is TRBV27, the J call TRBJ2-7; perhaps D is TRBD1 or TRBD2 (6 bases each). CDR3 region: CASSPRGGLPYEQYF. CDR3 DNA: TGTGCCAGCAGTCCCCGAGGGGGGCTCCCCTACGAGCAGTACTTC.